This TCR beta chain was sequenced during a study of T cell responses to AZD1222 COVID-19 vaccine. Details on this clone: Its matching antigen is unknown.

The CDR3 length is 16 residues. V was shortened by 2 bases and J by 6 bases, with 16 bases between the two germline ends. Germline values: CDR1 MNHEY, CDR2 SMNVEV (reference sequence). Study results and limitations: Researchers report vaccine-associated CD4 TCRs spanning spike, with dominance at 160-218 and 743-854. The donor cohort was predominantly white British with a female majority, and clonal diversity may have been underestimated. Close to half of spike-specific TCRs reportedly recognize unmutated variant regions.

Using immunoSEQ multiplex PCR, the repertoire was profiled, and TCRdb retains in-frame clones only, with some absent. The top ten hold around 8.4% of the sample, which has about 99,000 clones, roughly 92% seen once. Analysis merged second doses at about 4 or about 12 weeks. Specimen: peripheral blood, collected 28 days after the second AZD1222 dose. The clonotype was recovered from an adult who received the AZD1222 COVID-19 vaccine. The chain employs TRBV27 and TRBJ2-2; D remains ambiguous. The chain's CDR3 is CASSLKPRTAAGELFF. For the CDR3, the DNA is TGTGCCAGCAGTTTAAAGCCTAGGACGGCCGCCGGGGAGCTGTTTTTT.